This T cell receptor (beta chain) was identified during a study of blood T cell repertoires in COVID-19. On the study more broadly: Donors in the United States, Italy and Spain gave samples during acute or convalescent COVID-19. Nucleic acid was either cDNA or gDNA, and it came from T cells, B-cell-depleted T cells, or PBMCs.

The CDR3 consists of 12 residues. Germline-derived CDR1 and CDR2 are SGHAT and FQNNGV. The V end lost 5 bases, the J end lost 5 bases, and 8 bases lay between the germline ends. This clone was seen a handful of times. Original processing notes: Researchers report that nucleated cell counts were estimated from reference gene primer amplification. TCRdb's copy holds only in-frame clones and misses some; the assay was immunoSEQ multiplex PCR. V and J calls and clone size come straight from that table; D and trimming were deduced from the DNA. The sample shows roughly 120,000 clones, roughly 70% of them seen only once.

Material for sequencing was peripheral blood. The TCR was taken from a human donor with acute or convalescent COVID-19. The donor label of this sample is uncertain. The chain joins TRBV11-2 to TRBJ2-3, with D unresolved. Here the CDR3 DNA reads TGTGCCAGCAGCACCACGAGAGATACGCAGTATTTT. The encoded protein is CASSTTRDTQYF.